These 23 T cell receptor beta chains came from one sample sequenced in a study of beta chain features in type 1 diabetes. Of the isolated RNA, all was reverse transcribed, and so the sequenced material was expressed TCRB transcripts. Measured with immunoSEQ multiplex PCR; TCRdb has only the in-frame clones, and not every one. The data show a few hundred thousand clones, over 7.5% seen once. Sequencing used naive CD4+ T cells from blood. The receptors shown here come from a woman aged 18-29 years in good health.

The chain combines TRBV2 with TRBJ1-1, with no clear D. The germline V gene encodes CDR1 SNHLY and CDR2 FYNNEI. Trimming cost V 4 bases and J 5 bases, with 11 bases left between them. The CDR3 contains 13 residues. The CDR3 DNA follows: TGTGCCAGCAGTGGAGAGGGTGATACTGAAGCTTTCTTT. Translation gives CASSGEGDTEAFF.

To note about this clone: Other DNA sequences in the same sample also yield this CDR3. The chain joins TRBV5-1 to TRBJ2-1, with 10 positions matching TRBD2. Germline V lookup: CDR1 SGHRS, CDR2 YFSETQ. The CDR3 contains 16 residues. J gave up 1 base and V 1 base, and 2 bases lay outside the gene matches. CDR3 nucleotides: TGCGCCAGCAGCTTGTCTAGCGGGGGTTCCTACAATGAGCAGTTCTTC. Protein sequence: CASSLSSGGSYNEQFF. Combining the CDR3 with reference TRBV5-1 and TRBJ2-1 gives the whole variable domain KAGVTQTPRYLIKTRGQQVTLSCSPISGHRSVSWYQQTPGQGLQFLFEYFSETQRNKGNFPGRFSGRQFSNSRSEMNVSTLELGDSALYLCASSLSSGGSYNEQFFGPGTRLTVL.

This chain joins TRBV7-2 and TRBJ1-1, with D possibly TRBD1 on 5 matching bases. V gave up 4 bases and J gave up 0 bases, with 6 bases separating them. There are 13 residues in the CDR3. CDR1 is SGHTA, CDR2 FQGNSA, per germline. The CDR3: CASSSRVNTEAFF. The CDR3 nucleotides read TGTGCCAGCAGCTCCAGGGTGAACACTGAAGCTTTCTTT.

This clone has a handful of counts. This chain joins TRBV6-1 and TRBJ2-1; 14 nucleotides match TRBD2. CDR1 and CDR2 (germline): MNHNS, SASEGT. V was pared by 6 bases and J by 9 bases, with 7 bases of the junction left unmatched. The CDR3 covers 15 residues. In DNA form, the CDR3 reads TGTGCCAGCAGCGTAGCCGGGACTAGCGGGAGTGAGCAGTTCTTC. Its protein product is CASSVAGTSGSEQFF.

This clone was seen more than once but under ten times. The CDR3 sequence is CASSTPGLPTYGYTF. The CDR3 DNA reads as TGTGCCAGCAGTACCCCGGGACTGCCGACCTATGGCTACACCTTC. The chain is built from TRBV6-6 and TRBJ1-2; perhaps TRBD1 as D (5 bases). The CDR3 sequence is 15 residues long. V gave up 5 bases and J gave up 4 bases, with 17 bases separating them. CDR1 and CDR2 from the germline V gene are MNHNY and SVGAGI (reference sequence).

The chain links TRBV29-1 to TRBJ1-1; D remains ambiguous. The germline V gene encodes CDR1 SQVTM and CDR2 ANQGSEA. Trimming took off 4 bases at V and 0 bases at J, with 9 bases between the two ends. CDR3 size: 13 residues. The CDR3 loop is CSVVRQMNTEAFF. CDR3 sequence (DNA): TGCAGCGTTGTCCGTCAGATGAACACTGAAGCTTTCTTT.

This clone was seen a few times. The chain links TRBV5-4 to TRBJ2-7; D call uncertain. V was clipped by 5 bases and J by 7 bases, with 19 bases between them. The V gene's germline CDR1 is SGHNT and CDR2 YYREEE (reference sequence). This CDR3 region has 14 residues. The CDR3 region has the DNA TGTGCCAGCAGGCCCGCCGAGGAACGGATGGAGCAGTACTTC. Amino acid sequence: CASRPAEERMEQYF.

There are a few counts of this clone. This chain joins TRBV27 and TRBJ1-5; the D is unclear. Trimming pared 5 bases from V and 9 bases from J, leaving 11 bases between. CDR3 size: 12 residues. CDR1 and CDR2 from the germline V gene are MNHEY and SMNVEV (reference sequence). DNA of the CDR3: TGTGCCAGCAGTCCGACCACGGGGCCCCAGCATTTT. It yields the protein CASSPTTGPQHF.

This clone was observed a few times. The V call is TRBV7-9, the J call TRBJ2-1; D possibly corresponds to TRBD2 (5 bases). CDR3 length: 13 residues. Germline assignment: CDR1 SEHNR and CDR2 FQNEAQ (reference sequence). V shed 9 bases and J shed 1 base, with 10 bases lying between them. The CDR3 here is CASPGISYNEQFF. In nucleotides, the CDR3 is TGTGCCAGTCCCGGGATTTCCTACAATGAGCAGTTCTTC.

This rearrangement joins TRBV19 to TRBJ1-5; 8 positions agree with TRBD1. Germline V CDR1 and CDR2: LNHDA, SQIVND (reference sequence). V lost 0 bases to trimming and J lost 2 bases; unmatched junction nucleotides: 9. CDR3 length equals 18 residues. In DNA form, the CDR3 reads TGTGCCAGTAGTATAGAAGGGGACAGGTGGGACGGCAATCAGCCCCAGCATTTT. This encodes CASSIEGDRWDGNQPQHF.

J is TRBJ1-5 and V is TRBV29-1; 8 bases match TRBD1. The V and J ends lost 5 bases and 3 bases, in that order; junction bases with no gene match: 6. Germline CDR1 and CDR2: SQVTM and ANQGSEA. The CDR3 length is 14 residues. Here the CDR3 reads CSVLTGAHNQPQHF. In DNA form, the CDR3 reads TGCAGCGTTTTGACAGGGGCACACAATCAGCCCCAGCATTTT.

This clone was observed a few times. V gene TRBV2 combines with J gene TRBJ1-3; no definite D call. The CDR3 has 15 amino acids. Germline V lookup: CDR1 SNHLY, CDR2 FYNNEI. V was pared by 3 bases and J by 3 bases, with 12 bases between. CDR3 bases: TGTGCCAGCAGTGACGGTCCGCGGGGTGGAAACACCATATATTTT. Translated: CASSDGPRGGNTIYF.

A few counts support this clone. Here the CDR3 reads CASSQGGLAGGPTDTQYF. The CDR3 DNA reads TGTGCCAGCAGCCAAGGGGGACTAGCGGGGGGGCCAACAGATACGCAGTATTTT. V is TRBV4-2 and J is TRBJ2-3, with TRBD2 identical over 16 bases. J lost 3 bases, V lost 1 base, and 4 bases had no gene match. Germline assignment: CDR1 LGHNA and CDR2 YNFKEQ. The CDR3 covers 18 residues.

This chain connects TRBV11-1 to TRBJ2-3; the D gene is possibly TRBD2 (6 bases). Trimming cost V 4 bases and J 5 bases, with 13 bases left between them. This CDR3 has 14 residues. Per the germline V gene, CDR1 is SGHAT and CDR2 is FQDESV (reference sequence). CDR3 residues: CASSSRLDIDTQYF. DNA for the CDR3: TGTGCCAGCAGCTCTAGACTAGACATAGATACGCAGTATTTT.

This clone was seen only a few times. This chain joins TRBV5-1 and TRBJ2-1, with D uncertain. The V and J ends lost 6 bases and 6 bases respectively, with 7 bases between them. Germline CDR1 is SGHRS and CDR2 is YFSETQ. This CDR3 is 11 amino acids long. The CDR3 reads CASTLGNEQFF. The CDR3 DNA follows: TGCGCCAGCACCCTAGGCAATGAGCAGTTCTTC.

This clone was counted a few times. This rearrangement joins TRBV25-1 to TRBJ2-5; 7 nucleotides line up with TRBD1. Germline-derived CDR1 and CDR2 are MGHDK and SYGVNS. V shed 3 bases and J 6 bases; nucleotides not matched to a gene: 10. CDR3 length: 15 residues. This chain's CDR3 is CASSDTVDRAKTQYF. CDR3 in DNA: TGTGCCAGCAGTGACACTGTTGACAGGGCGAAGACCCAGTACTTC.

This clone was detected a few times. This rearrangement joins TRBV27 to TRBJ2-5, with 7 nucleotides matching TRBD1. CDR1 is MNHEY and CDR2 is SMNVEV in the germline V gene (reference sequence). The ends lost 5 bases at V and 2 bases at J; junction bases unmatched: 17. The CDR3 length is 18 residues. The CDR3 spells CASSLIPRKGQDQETQYF. CDR3 coding DNA: TGTGCCAGCAGTCTAATACCGAGGAAAGGACAGGATCAAGAGACCCAGTACTTC.

The CDR3 DNA reads as TGTGCCAGCAGCTTAGGGACAGCAACGAACCAAGAGACCCAGTACTTC. It codes for CASSLGTATNQETQYF. The chain recombines TRBV5-4 with TRBJ2-5, with 7 bases aligning to TRBD1. CDR1 and CDR2 from the germline V gene are SGHNT and YYREEE (reference sequence). This CDR3 comprises 16 residues. The J segment lost 0 bases and the V segment lost 2 bases, leaving 7 bases of the junction unmatched.

The chain has TRBV6-4 and TRBJ1-5; a weak D match, TRBD1 (5 bases). Trimming pared 4 bases from V and 5 bases from J, leaving 12 bases between. Germline-derived CDR1 and CDR2 are MRHNA and SNTAGT. This CDR3 is 14 amino acids long. For the CDR3, the DNA is TGTGCCAGCAGTGTGCGAGGAGGGGATCAGCCCCAGCATTTT. Translation gives CASSVRGGDQPQHF.

The chain carries TRBV11-2 and TRBJ1-1; no clear D. The CDR3 totals 13 residues. CDR1 is SGHAT, CDR2 FQNNGV, per germline. V was cut by 5 bases and J by 5 bases, with 12 bases left in between. As DNA, the CDR3 is TGTGCCAGCAGCCCTAGTGTCCGGACTGAAGCTTTCTTT. This sequence encodes CASSPSVRTEAFF.

V gene TRBV6-5 combines with J gene TRBJ1-6; D is uncertain. CDR3 length: 14 residues. Germline-derived CDR1 and CDR2 are MNHEY and SVGAGI. V gave up 5 bases and J gave up 10 bases, with 15 bases separating them. The CDR3 sequence is CASSVTVLESPLHF. DNA of the CDR3: TGTGCCAGCAGTGTTACAGTCCTCGAATCACCCCTCCACTTT.

The V gene is TRBV19, the J gene TRBJ1-5; D may be TRBD1 (5 bases). CDR3 length: 18 residues. Per the germline V gene, CDR1 is LNHDA and CDR2 is SQIVND (reference sequence). V lost 3 bases to trimming and J lost 2 bases, with 20 bases between them. The CDR3 is CASSMVGRVTVGNQPQHF. CDR3 DNA: TGTGCCAGTAGTATGGTGGGCAGGGTGACGGTGGGCAATCAGCCCCAGCATTTT.

A remark on this clone: Germline is not matched at one junction end, which may reflect a read error. This rearrangement joins TRBV6-1 to TRBJ2-1; 10 bases map to TRBD2. CDR3 length: 11 residues. In germline, CDR1 is MNHNS, CDR2 SASEGT. Here the CDR3 DNA reads TGTGCCAGCAGCCTAGCGGGGGCGCCCGTCTTC. Its translation is CASSLAGAPVF.